These T cell receptor beta chains were read from a single sample in a study of T cells expressing NK-cell markers. TCRdb processed the 5' RACE reads again and assigns one entry to each CDR3 protein, with no DNA. This table holds some 460,000 distinct CDR3 sequences. Sequencing was carried out using blood T cells: a sorted CD56 or NKG2C T cell subset, CD4+ or CD8+ T cells, or bulk PBMC T cells (not recorded which). Receptors originate from a woman between 45 and 65 years old in good health. The CDR3 runs from the conserved cysteine through the conserved F or W. The order of the fields is J gene, V gene, CDR3 protein.

TRBJ2-5,TRBV2,CASRETGVFIGTQYF
TRBJ2-7,TRBV3-1,CASSQGGQSYEQYF
TRBJ2-1,TRBV12-3/TRBV12-4,CASSPQWAYNEQFF
TRBJ2-1,TRBV3-1,CASSRSGRRDNEQFF
TRBJ2-2,TRBV5-1,CASSSSPLRTGELFF
TRBJ1-1,TRBV6-5,CASSSRQGSTEAFF
TRBJ2-3,TRBV15,CATSRPTSGSTDTQYF
TRBJ1-1,TRBV7-9,CASSLPGGSNTEAFF
TRBJ1-1,TRBV20-1,CSASFPSHPGQPMNTEAFF
TRBJ2-1,TRBV3-1,CASSQDWTSSISYNEQFF
TRBJ1-1,TRBV5-1,CASSSEGSGTEAFF
TRBJ2-1,TRBV5-6,CASSPIARVSYNEQFF
TRBJ2-7,TRBV18,CASSPLGQGSSYEQYF
TRBJ2-1,TRBV20-1,CSARGTTRDEQFF
TRBJ2-6,TRBV7-9,CASSFGTGGFGANVLTF
TRBJ2-1,TRBV12-3/TRBV12-4,CASSPRGLAPQQFF
TRBJ2-1,TRBV12-3/TRBV12-4,CASTLTLGGDSYNEQFF
TRBJ1-1,TRBV12-3/TRBV12-4,CASSLEAVIDTEAFF
TRBJ2-7,TRBV12-3/TRBV12-4,CASSPGLAGGSYEQYF
TRBJ2-3,TRBV11-2,CASSPGAFPNTDTQYF
TRBJ1-5,TRBV6-2/TRBV6-3,CASKVQGLRNQPQHF
TRBJ1-1,TRBV20-1,CSALQAGHGRYEAFF
TRBJ2-2,TRBV5-8,CASSPRQGSRELFF
TRBJ1-2,TRBV12-3/TRBV12-4,CASSLGGLGGYTF
TRBJ2-7,TRBV3-1,CASSQDFTSPTGRILNEQYF
TRBJ2-1,TRBV3-1,CASSQGTGVRNEQFF
TRBJ2-1,TRBV7-9,CASSGTGTLDEQFF
TRBJ2-1,TRBV5-1,CASSLAGGTFSFYNEQFF
TRBJ2-1,TRBV7-3,CASSLDRVANEQFF
TRBJ1-4,TRBV20-1,CSASGQGATNEKLFF
TRBJ2-3,TRBV5-4,CASSLTRGNSQYF
TRBJ1-1,TRBV3-1,CASALQGENTEAFF
TRBJ2-7,TRBV4-1,CASSQVLTLDYEQYF
TRBJ1-1,TRBV5-1,CASSPGTGWNTEAFF